Here is one TCR beta chain with its context. The data belong to a study of blood T cells in healthy people across ages. At least 5 micrograms of total RNA were extracted per sample. Germline V gene data show CDR1 as MNHNS and CDR2 as SASEGT. The CDR3 is 15 residues long. Trimming shortened V by 4 bases and J by 5 bases, and 17 bases separated the two germline ends. Using a J-beta primer mix together with a sample-barcoded 5' primer, a second PCR was run for about 6 to 12 cycles. TCRdb re-called the 5' RACE reads with MiXCR, one entry per CDR3 protein. The sample lists approximately 900,000 distinct CDR3 sequences, under 35% occurring once. These data were also filed under a second study, of T cells of mothers and their children.

Source material: blood. This sequence was found in a woman aged 40 to 55 in good health. The chain links TRBV6-1 to TRBJ1-1; weak D call: TRBD1 (5 bases). This CDR3 reads CASSGRDPGGTEAFF. CDR3 nucleotides: TGTGCCAGCAGTGGCCGGGACCCCGGCGGAACTGAAGCTTTCTTT.